Below are 14 T cell receptor beta chains sequenced from a single sample in a study of T cell responses to AZD1222 COVID-19 vaccine. The repertoire was sequenced with immunoSEQ multiplex PCR; TCRdb's copy has only in-frame clones and lacks some. The repertoire holds over 45,000 clones, with approximately 89% as singletons. This specimen consisted of peripheral blood, obtained on day 0 of MenACWY control vaccination. The receptors originated from an adult in good health.

The rearrangement uses TRBV4-1 and TRBJ2-3, with 12 bases identical to TRBD2. The junction had 16 bases not matched to a gene; V was cut back by 0 bases and J by 3 bases. Germline CDR1 and CDR2: MGHRA and YSYEKL. The CDR3 sequence is 21 residues long. The CDR3 DNA reads as TGCGCCAGCAGCCAAGATCCGCCTAGCGGGAGGGCTAGGAAGATAACAGATACGCAGTATTTT. Amino acids: CASSQDPPSGRARKITDTQYF.

The chain uses TRBV2 and TRBJ1-2; no clear D gene. The CDR3 spans 13 residues. V lost 0 bases and J 4 bases, leaving 6 bases between the germline ends. Germline CDR1 reads SNHLY; CDR2 reads FYNNEI. As DNA, the CDR3 is TGTGCCAGCAGTGAAGCCAGCGCCTATGGCTACACCTTC. Its protein product is CASSEASAYGYTF.

The chain recombines TRBV9 with TRBJ1-1; D remains unclear. Germline values: CDR1 SGDLS, CDR2 YYNGEE. The CDR3 runs 13 residues. V lost 2 bases and J 4 bases, leaving 9 bases between the germline ends. CDR3 DNA: TGTGCCAGCAGCGTCAAGGCGGGCACTGAAGCTTTCTTT. Protein: CASSVKAGTEAFF.

This chain uses TRBV28 with TRBJ1-1; TRBD1 matches 7 bases. This CDR3 has 12 residues. The germline CDR1 and CDR2 sequences are MDHEN and SYDVKM. Trimming cost V 8 bases and J 5 bases; bases outside gene matches: 5. The CDR3 sequence: CASGTGVTEAFF. CDR3 nucleotide sequence: TGTGCCAGCGGTACAGGGGTAACTGAAGCTTTCTTT. The full variable domain, in which reference TRBV28 and TRBJ1-1 provide the parts outside the CDR3, is DVKVTQSSRYLVKRTGEKVFLECVQDMDHENMFWYRQDPGLGLRLIYFSYDVKMKEKGDIPEGYSVSREKKERFSLILESASTNQTSMYLCASGTGVTEAFFGQGTRLTVV.

The chain couples TRBV19 to TRBJ2-5, with D tentatively TRBD1 (6 bases). CDR1 LNHDA and CDR2 SQIVND come from the germline V gene (reference sequence). Trimming stripped 3 bases from V and 3 bases from J, with 11 bases between. The CDR3 sequence is 14 residues long. CDR3 sequence reads: CASSIKPGEETQYF. The CDR3 DNA sequence: TGTGCCAGTAGTATTAAACCAGGGGAAGAGACCCAGTACTTC.

V is TRBV25-1 and J is TRBJ1-2, with D maybe TRBD1 (6 bases). Germline CDR1 is MGHDK and CDR2 is SYGVNS. The CDR3 consists of 13 residues. V was cut by 4 bases and J by 8 bases, with 14 bases left in between. The chain's CDR3 is CASSVTYRAGYTF. The CDR3 bases are TGTGCCAGCAGTGTGACATACAGGGCGGGCTACACCTTC.

V gene TRBV28 combines with J gene TRBJ2-3, with TRBD2 identical over 8 bases. CDR1 and CDR2 from the germline V gene are MDHEN and SYDVKM. The V gene end was trimmed by 2 bases and the J gene end by 5 bases; junction bases not matched to a gene: 6. This CDR3 contains 15 residues. The CDR3 DNA is TGTGCCAGCAGTTTACGTTCGGGAGGGGTAGATACGCAGTATTTT. Translation gives CASSLRSGGVDTQYF.

The rearrangement links TRBV18 to TRBJ2-5, with D tentatively TRBD1 or TRBD2 (5 bases each). Deletions cut 6 bases from V and 5 bases from J, with 25 bases between. The CDR3 totals 17 residues. The germline V gene has CDR1 KGHSH and CDR2 LQKENI. The CDR3 loop reads CASSLRASGAQVETQYF. The CDR3 nucleotides read TGTGCCAGCTCCCTGAGGGCCTCCGGGGCACAAGTGGAGACCCAGTACTTC.

The rearrangement uses TRBV6-1 and TRBJ1-1; D may be TRBD1 (6 bases). The CDR3 extends over 14 amino acids. The ends were cut back, 4 bases at V and 0 bases at J, with 9 bases in the middle. CDR1 is MNHNS and CDR2 is SASEGT in the germline V gene. The CDR3 nucleotides are TGTGCCAGCAGTGTTCGGGGGCTGAACACTGAAGCTTTCTTT. The encoded protein is CASSVRGLNTEAFF.

The gene calls are TRBV6-5 and TRBJ1-6; D uncertain. The CDR3 has 15 residues. Trimming removed 0 bases at V and 7 bases at J, with 10 bases between. Germline values: CDR1 MNHEY, CDR2 SVGAGI. The CDR3 reads CASSYSKGVNSPLHF. The CDR3 nucleotides read TGTGCCAGCAGTTACTCAAAGGGTGTAAATTCACCCCTCCACTTT.

The rearrangement links TRBV6-5 to TRBJ1-2; no clear D gene. Germline assignment: CDR1 MNHEY and CDR2 SVGAGI. The CDR3 consists of 15 residues. V dropped 7 bases and J dropped 2 bases, with 17 bases sitting between them. The CDR3: CASTLRTETNYGYTF. The CDR3 bases are TGTGCCAGCACGTTGAGAACGGAAACCAACTATGGCTACACCTTC.

The chain joins TRBV6-1 to TRBJ1-5, with D unresolved. CDR3 length: 19 amino acids. The V and J ends lost 4 bases and 0 bases respectively, with 22 bases between them. CDR1 is MNHNS, CDR2 SASEGT, per germline. The CDR3 DNA reads TGTGCCAGCAGTGTAATACGGAGGGATTCCTTTTATAGCAATCAGCCCCAGCATTTT. The encoded protein is CASSVIRRDSFYSNQPQHF.

This chain connects TRBV6-2 or TRBV6-3 to TRBJ2-5, with a possible D match to TRBD2 (6 bases). V lost 5 bases and J 5 bases, leaving 15 bases between the germline ends. This CDR3 contains 14 residues. The germline V gene has CDR1 MNHEY and CDR2 SVGEGT. The CDR3 DNA reads TGTGCCAGCAGTGATCGACTAGAATTGGAGACCCAGTACTTC. The encoded protein is CASSDRLELETQYF.

This clone has a single count. J is TRBJ1-1 and V is TRBV7-2; the D is unclear. Trimming took 5 bases from V and 8 from J, leaving 12 bases between them. CDR3 size: 12 residues. Germline V gene sequence: CDR1 SGHTA, CDR2 FQGNSA. This CDR3 reads CASSPSYPEAFF. The CDR3 coding sequence is TGTGCCAGCAGCCCTTCTTACCCGGAAGCTTTCTTT.